Following are 30 T cell receptor beta chains from one sample sequenced in a study of cytotoxic CD8 clonotypes in ibrutinib-treated CLL. Assay: immunoSEQ multiplex PCR; the TCRdb copy retains only in-frame clones and omits some. The sample gives approximately 70,000 clones, 80% of which show up once; less than 9% is in the top ten. Sample: PBMCs, taken at disease progression, from a patient treated with ibrutinib. The receptors here all came from a human donor with chronic lymphocytic leukemia.

The chain recombines TRBV27 with TRBJ2-7; no reliable D call. The germline gives CDR1 MNHEY, CDR2 SMNVEV (reference sequence). V was clipped by 1 base and J by 3 bases, with 10 bases between them. This CDR3 is built from 14 residues. The CDR3 loop reads CASSLYPPGYEQYF. CDR3 in DNA: TGTGCCAGCAGTTTATATCCCCCGGGCTACGAGCAGTACTTC.

CDR3 loop: CASSLSGSLGEKLFF. DNA of the CDR3: TGTGCCAGCAGCCTTAGTGGTTCACTGGGTGAAAAACTGTTTTTT. The chain uses TRBV9 and TRBJ1-4; no reliable D call. The length of the CDR3 is 15 residues. Germline V gene sequence: CDR1 SGDLS, CDR2 YYNGEE. V dropped 4 bases and J dropped 7 bases, with 17 bases sitting between them.

Worth noting for this clone: Distinct nucleotide sequences in the sample also encode this CDR3. V usage is TRBV29-1 and J usage is TRBJ2-3; 12 bases align to TRBD2. The CDR3 sequence is 14 residues long. In germline, CDR1 is SQVTM, CDR2 ANQGSEA. After removal of 4 bases from V and 2 bases from J, the junction contained 1 base not matched to a gene. CDR3 in DNA: TGCAGCGTTGGACTAGCGGGAGTCACAGATACGCAGTATTTT. As protein: CSVGLAGVTDTQYF.

The V and J genes are TRBV30 and TRBJ2-5; D call uncertain. CDR3 length: 14 amino acids. CDR1 is GTSNPN, CDR2 SVGIG, per germline (reference sequence). Trimming removed 0 bases at V and 5 bases at J, with 13 bases between. CDR3: CAWSVQNGMETQYF. The CDR3 DNA follows: TGTGCCTGGAGTGTACAGAACGGCATGGAGACCCAGTACTTC.

The gene calls are TRBV5-1 and TRBJ1-3; D remains unclear. Deletions cut 4 bases from V and 2 bases from J, with 16 bases between. Looked up from germline, CDR1 is SGHRS and CDR2 is YFSETQ. There are 16 residues in the CDR3. CDR3 DNA sequence: TGCGCCAGCAGCCCTCGAGTCATCGGGACTGGAAACACCATATATTTT. It is translated as CASSPRVIGTGNTIYF.

The chain's CDR3 is CASSPRVSQPQHF. CDR3 nucleotides: TGTGCCAGCAGCCCCAGGGTGAGTCAGCCCCAGCATTTT. The chain carries TRBV7-2 and TRBJ1-5; TRBD1 might be the D (5 bases). This CDR3 is 13 amino acids long. With 5 bases removed from V and 6 bases from J, the gap between germline ends came to 11 bases. From germline, CDR1 is SGHTA and CDR2 FQGNSA.

The rearrangement links TRBV2 to TRBJ2-7; 10 bases agree with TRBD2. Trimming cost V 6 bases and J 9 bases; bases outside gene matches: 11. CDR3 length: 14 amino acids. CDR1 and CDR2 (germline): SNHLY, FYNNEI. CDR3 sequence (DNA): TGTGCCAGCAGGGAGCCCCTAGCGGGGGTGGTGCAGTACTTC. Its translation is CASREPLAGVVQYF.

V is TRBV7-9 and J is TRBJ2-4; TRBD1 matches at 9 bases. The ends lost 2 bases at V and 6 bases at J; junction bases unmatched: 5. Germline V gene lookup returns CDR1 SEHNR and CDR2 FQNEAQ (reference sequence). This CDR3 is 15 amino acids long. Here the CDR3 reads CASSLTGGQGNIQYF. The CDR3 coding sequence is TGTGCCAGCAGCTTAACAGGGGGACAGGGAAACATTCAGTACTTC.

The chain carries TRBV7-2 and TRBJ2-1; D unresolved. In germline, CDR1 is SGHTA, CDR2 FQGNSA. The V end was cut by 1 base, the J end by 4 bases, with 8 bases between. The CDR3 has 14 amino acids. CDR3 coding DNA: TGTGCCAGCAGCTTAGGGCCCCAGTACAATGAGCAGTTCTTC. Its protein product is CASSLGPQYNEQFF.

The J gene is TRBJ1-5, the V gene TRBV28; 7 nucleotides match TRBD1. The CDR3 contains 16 residues. The junction had 12 bases not matched to a gene; V was cut back by 6 bases and J by 4 bases. Germline lookup yields CDR1 MDHEN and CDR2 SYDVKM. DNA for the CDR3: TGTGCCAGCAGCCTGGGCGGGACAGATGCTAATCAGCCCCAGCATTTT. Translation: CASSLGGTDANQPQHF.

The rearrangement joins TRBV7-9 to TRBJ1-1; no reliable D call. CDR1 SEHNR and CDR2 FQNEAQ come from the germline V gene (reference sequence). Trimming removed 5 bases from V and 11 bases from J, with 24 bases in between. The CDR3 consists of 15 residues. This CDR3 is CASSPEAVLASGAFF. DNA for the CDR3: TGTGCCAGCAGCCCCGAGGCCGTTCTCGCCTCCGGGGCTTTCTTT. Combining the CDR3 with reference TRBV7-9 and TRBJ1-1 gives the whole variable domain DTGVSQNPRHKITKRGQNVTFRCDPISEHNRLYWYRQTLGQGPEFLTYFQNEAQLEKSRLLSDRFSAERPKGSFSTLEIQRTEQGDSAMYLCASSPEAVLASGAFFGQGTRLTVV.

As DNA, the CDR3 is TGTGCCAGCAGCTTCCGGCGGGAGGTACGGTACGAGCAGTACTTC. Protein sequence: CASSFRREVRYEQYF. This sequence joins TRBV5-6 and TRBJ2-7; 8 bases map to TRBD2. The V segment lost 2 bases and the J segment 4 bases; nucleotides outside the gene matches: 8. The CDR3 extends over 15 amino acids. Per the germline V gene, CDR1 is SGHDT and CDR2 is YYEEEE.

The chain links TRBV7-9 to TRBJ1-1; D unclear. V was trimmed by 0 bases and J by 4 bases, leaving 12 bases between them. CDR1 SEHNR and CDR2 FQNEAQ come from the germline V gene (reference sequence). The CDR3 is 15 residues long. CDR3 protein: CASSLAEGFSTEAFF. The CDR3 nucleotides are TGTGCCAGCAGCTTAGCGGAGGGTTTCTCCACTGAAGCTTTCTTT.

At least ten counts were recorded for this clone. The chain recombines TRBV20-1 with TRBJ2-3, with no clear D. Germline V gene sequence: CDR1 DFQATT, CDR2 SNEGSKA (reference sequence). The CDR3 has 10 residues. The DNA of the CDR3 is TGCAGAGTAATCACAGATACGCAGTATTTT. Its translation: CRVITDTQYF.

This clone was seen only once. The rearrangement joins TRBV5-1 to TRBJ2-5, with D possibly TRBD2 on 7 matching bases. Germline CDR1 SGHRS, CDR2 YFSETQ. CDR3 size: 14 residues. V was shortened by 1 base and J by 5 bases, with 12 bases between the two germline ends. CDR3 in amino acids: CASSLSGGRETQYF. The CDR3 coding sequence is TGCGCCAGCAGCTTGTCGGGGGGCAGGGAGACCCAGTACTTC.

The chain combines TRBV6-1 with TRBJ1-6; D unclear. In germline, CDR1 is MNHNS, CDR2 SASEGT. V dropped 2 bases and J dropped 7 bases, with 12 bases sitting between them. The CDR3 is made up of 15 amino acids. The CDR3 DNA follows: TGTGCCAGCAGTGAATATCTGGGTTACAATTCACCCCTCCACTTT. It yields the protein CASSEYLGYNSPLHF.

The genes are TRBV7-9 and TRBJ2-7; D might be TRBD2 (6 bases). Trimming stripped 10 bases from V and 1 base from J, with 11 bases between. In germline, CDR1 is SEHNR, CDR2 FQNEAQ (reference sequence). The CDR3 has 12 amino acids. CDR3 loop: CATTRESYEQYF. The CDR3 bases are TGTGCCACCACACGGGAGTCCTACGAGCAGTACTTC.

V gene TRBV7-7 combines with J gene TRBJ2-1, with no clear D. CDR1 and CDR2 from the germline V gene are SSHAT and FNYEAQ (reference sequence). Deletions cut 2 bases from V and 4 bases from J, with 6 bases between. The CDR3 contains 13 residues. The CDR3 reads CASSLNEYNEQFF. The CDR3 DNA reads as TGTGCCAGCAGCTTAAATGAGTACAATGAGCAGTTCTTC. The whole variable domain, filled in from reference TRBV7-7 and TRBJ2-1, reads GAGVSQSPRYKVTKRGQDVTLRCDPISSHATLYWYQQALGQGPEFLTYFNYEAQPDKSGLPSDRFSAERPEGSISTLTIQRTEQRDSAMYRCASSLNEYNEQFFGPGTRLTVL.

The genes are TRBV11-3 and TRBJ2-1, with TRBD2 matching 11 bases. CDR1 and CDR2 (germline): SGHNT, YENEEA. The CDR3 has 13 residues. V was clipped by 3 bases and J by 9 bases; unmatched bases: 1. The DNA of the CDR3 is TGTGCCAGCAGCTTTACTAGCGGGAGTGAGCAGTTCTTC. Translation gives CASSFTSGSEQFF.

This clone was seen once. The chain is built from TRBV5-1 and TRBJ2-2; 16 bases agree with TRBD2. V lost 3 bases and J lost 5; bases outside the gene matches: 4. Germline assignment: CDR1 SGHRS and CDR2 YFSETQ. The length of the CDR3 is 17 residues. The CDR3 nucleotides are TGCGCCAGCAGCTCCGGGACTAGCGGGGGGGCGACCGGGGAGCTGTTTTTT. Translation: CASSSGTSGGATGELFF.

By frequency in the sample, this clone is large. The CDR3 loop reads CASRILQGGTEAFF. As DNA, the CDR3 is TGTGCCAGCAGGATCCTACAGGGGGGGACTGAAGCTTTCTTT. This rearrangement joins TRBV27 to TRBJ1-1, with TRBD1 matching over 8 bases. The CDR3 is 14 residues long. V gave up 6 bases and J gave up 5 bases; unmatched junction bases: 8. CDR1 and CDR2 (germline): MNHEY, SMNVEV (reference sequence).

The genes are TRBV27 and TRBJ2-3, with D maybe TRBD2 (5 bases). The CDR3 is 15 residues long. Per the germline V gene, CDR1 is MNHEY and CDR2 is SMNVEV (reference sequence). Deletions cut 8 bases from V and 4 bases from J, with 19 bases between. The CDR3, as DNA: TGTGCCAGCTCGAGGGCTAGCCGCTCCGCAGATACGCAGTATTTT. Translated, it gives CASSRASRSADTQYF.

The V gene is TRBV5-1, the J gene TRBJ2-1; D unclear. Looked up from germline, CDR1 is SGHRS and CDR2 is YFSETQ. Between the trimmed V and J ends, which lost 7 bases and 0 bases, there was a span of 20 bases. This CDR3 has 17 residues. DNA of the CDR3: TGCGCCAGCGTCCCGATCCCCAGCGATCTCTCCTACAATGAGCAGTTCTTC. Translation: CASVPIPSDLSYNEQFF.

The V gene is TRBV5-1, the J gene TRBJ1-5; possible D gene TRBD1, 6 bases. This CDR3 is built from 16 residues. V was clipped by 4 bases and J by 1 base, with 15 bases between them. The germline CDR1 and CDR2 sequences are SGHRS and YFSETQ. The CDR3 DNA follows: TGCGCCAGCAGCCCCGGCGTAGGGGGAAGCAATCAGCCCCAGCATTTT. This gives the protein CASSPGVGGSNQPQHF.

This chain uses TRBV9 with TRBJ2-1, with 9 bases aligning to TRBD2. Trimming removed 3 bases from V and 9 bases from J; junction bases left unmatched: 10. The CDR3 totals 15 residues. Germline V gene sequence: CDR1 SGDLS, CDR2 YYNGEE. The DNA for the CDR3 is TGTGCCAGCAGCGCCGGGACTAGCATCAAAGGTGAGCAGTTCTTC. Amino acid sequence: CASSAGTSIKGEQFF.

CDR3 coding DNA: TGTGCCAGCAGACAGGTTAATTCACCCCTCCACTTT. Its translation: CASRQVNSPLHF. This sequence joins TRBV6-1 and TRBJ1-6, with D possibly matching TRBD1 (5 bases). Germline CDR1 MNHNS, CDR2 SASEGT. The CDR3 contains 12 residues. The V and J ends lost 6 bases and 6 bases respectively, with 6 bases between them.

Here the CDR3 DNA reads TGTGCCAGCTCACCCTGGGATGGGGCAGAGGATGGCTACACCTTC. Translated: CASSPWDGAEDGYTF. The chain joins TRBV18 to TRBJ1-2, with D maybe TRBD1 (5 bases). V was trimmed by 3 bases and J by 6 bases, leaving 17 bases between them. CDR1 is KGHSH, CDR2 LQKENI, per germline. The CDR3 runs 15 residues.

This sequence joins TRBV7-7 and TRBJ2-3; no reliable D call. The V and J ends lost 2 bases and 3 bases respectively, with 6 bases between them. The CDR3 loop spans 13 amino acids. CDR1 SSHAT and CDR2 FNYEAQ come from the germline V gene (reference sequence). The CDR3 DNA reads TGTGCCAGCAGCTTAAAAGGGACAGATACGCAGTATTTT. Translation gives CASSLKGTDTQYF.

V gene TRBV5-1 combines with J gene TRBJ1-2; D may be TRBD1 (6 bases). In germline, CDR1 is SGHRS, CDR2 YFSETQ. The CDR3 runs to 15 residues. Deletions cut 0 bases from V and 3 bases from J, with 12 bases between. The CDR3 coding sequence is TGCGCCAGCAGCTTGGGGGACAAAGCTTACTATGGCTACACCTTC. This translates into CASSLGDKAYYGYTF.

This chain joins TRBV5-1 and TRBJ1-4; no clear D. Trimming shortened V by 0 bases and J by 7 bases, and 7 bases separated the two germline ends. Looked up from germline, CDR1 is SGHRS and CDR2 is YFSETQ. The CDR3 has 13 residues. The DNA for the CDR3 is TGCGCCAGCAGCTTGGCTGTCGGTGAAAAACTGTTTTTT. Translation: CASSLAVGEKLFF.